The next 8 T cell receptor beta chains were all read from a single sample in a study of OX40 agonist ivuxolimab in advanced cancers. Clones were read by immunoSEQ multiplex PCR, and TCRdb kept only the in-frame ones, dropping some. This table has 50,000 or so clones, 80% to 90% appearing once. The input for sequencing was CD4+ or CD8+ T cells sorted from blood, taken in a trial of the OX40 agonist ivuxolimab. The receptors here all came from an adult with an advanced solid tumor such as melanoma, head and neck, liver or kidney cancer.

This chain uses TRBV25-1 with TRBJ1-6; D gene ambiguous. V was trimmed by 5 bases and J by 7 bases, leaving 15 bases between them. This CDR3 has 15 amino acids. CDR1 is MGHDK and CDR2 is SYGVNS in the germline V gene. Written as DNA, the CDR3 is TGTGCCAGCAGTATGAGGGAGGTGCGGAATTCACCCCTCCACTTT. It translates to CASSMREVRNSPLHF. Drawing the rest from reference TRBV25-1 and TRBJ1-6, the complete variable domain is EADIYQTPRYLVIGTGKKITLECSQTMGHDKMYWYQQDPGMELHLIHYSYGVNSTEKGDLSSESTVSRIRTEHFPLTLESARPSHTSQYLCASSMREVRNSPLHFGNGTRLTVT.

V usage is TRBV5-1 and J usage is TRBJ2-2; TRBD1 might be the D (5 bases). Per the germline V gene, CDR1 is SGHRS and CDR2 is YFSETQ. V lost 2 bases to trimming and J lost 8 bases, with 13 bases between them. The length of the CDR3 is 14 residues. The CDR3 region has the DNA TGCGCCAGCAGCTTTTTCCGACAGCAAGGGGAGCTGTTTTTT. Its translation is CASSFFRQQGELFF.

This chain uses TRBV6-5 with TRBJ1-1; possibly TRBD1 for D (5 bases). Germline CDR1 MNHEY, CDR2 SVGAGI. This CDR3 is 15 amino acids long. V was shortened by 2 bases and J by 4 bases, with 14 bases between the two germline ends. The CDR3 sequence is CASSYIGQGGTEAFF. DNA of the CDR3: TGTGCCAGCAGTTACATAGGACAAGGAGGCACTGAAGCTTTCTTT.

The chain employs TRBV5-1 and TRBJ2-7; no firm D call. The CDR3 covers 11 residues. The germline V gene has CDR1 SGHRS and CDR2 YFSETQ. Trimming stripped 4 bases from V and 4 bases from J, with 6 bases between. CDR3 residues: CASSLGYEQYF. Here the CDR3 DNA reads TGCGCCAGCAGCCTTGGGTACGAGCAGTACTTC.

This clone was detected only a few times. The chain has TRBV27 and TRBJ2-2, with 8 bases aligning to TRBD2. The ends lost 5 bases at V and 7 bases at J; junction bases unmatched: 9. The CDR3 has 15 residues. The germline gives CDR1 MNHEY, CDR2 SMNVEV (reference sequence). CDR3: CASSPGGRWDGELFF. The CDR3 DNA reads TGTGCCAGCAGTCCGGGGGGGCGATGGGACGGGGAGCTGTTTTTT.

The rearrangement joins TRBV5-1 to TRBJ1-2; D not certain. The V end was cut by 4 bases, the J end by 0 bases, with 10 bases between. This CDR3 is 14 amino acids long. The germline V gene has CDR1 SGHRS and CDR2 YFSETQ. The CDR3 loop reads CASSGVSPNYGYTF. The CDR3 DNA follows: TGCGCCAGCAGCGGGGTATCCCCTAACTATGGCTACACCTTC.

The J gene is TRBJ1-1, the V gene TRBV6-5; the D gene is possibly TRBD1 (6 bases). CDR1 is MNHEY and CDR2 is SVGAGI in the germline V gene. This CDR3 has 15 residues. V lost 9 bases and J 0 bases, leaving 17 bases between the germline ends. In DNA form, the CDR3 reads TGTGCCAGTCACCCCGGGACACTATTGAACACTGAAGCTTTCTTT. Amino acid sequence: CASHPGTLLNTEAFF.

This chain joins TRBV2 and TRBJ1-2; D not certain. The CDR3 is 13 residues long. Germline lookup yields CDR1 SNHLY and CDR2 FYNNEI. Trimming stripped 5 bases from V and 2 bases from J, with 9 bases between. The CDR3 nucleotides read TGTGCCAGCAGTAAAACAGAGAACTATGGCTACACCTTC. Residues: CASSKTENYGYTF.